Sequencing of this T cell receptor (beta chain) was carried out in a study of T cells in Graves' hyperthyroidism and ophthalmopathy. Broader study findings: A model of 13 V-J pairs discriminated ophthalmopathy from stable hyperthyroidism. Blood also held most thyroid clonotypes expanded beyond 0.001.

Germline values: CDR1 SQVTM, CDR2 ANQGSEA. CDR3 length: 12 amino acids. The ends lost 7 bases at V and 5 bases at J; junction bases unmatched: 6. What was amplified from RNA transcripts were TCR beta CDR3 regions. HTBI primers were used for first-round RT-PCR of the TCR CDR3. TCRdb reanalysed the multiplex PCR reads using MiXCR and keeps one entry per CDR3 protein. The table records around 520,000 distinct CDR3 sequences, approximately 14% of them present only once. There are a few counts of this clonotype. Its antigen is unknown. Disease duration under 2 months; hyperthyroidism patients were aged 18 to 65. Diagnoses were established using clinical symptoms, serum thyroxine and TRAb, thyroid ultrasound and orbital computed tomography.

The sequence was obtained from a woman aged 35 to 49 with Graves' hyperthyroidism. Sample: blood. V and J are TRBV29-1 and TRBJ2-5; 8 bases match TRBD2. The CDR3 region is CSALGLGETQYF. In nucleotides, the CDR3 is TGCAGCGCCCTGGGACTAGGGGAGACCCAGTACTTC.